This T cell receptor (beta chain) was sequenced during a study of yellow fever vaccine responses in identical twins. Findings and caveats of the study: After vaccination, twins' T cell response reportedly seemed partly convergent, partly personalized.

TCRdb re-analysed the RT-PCR reads in MiXCR, keeping a single row per CDR3 protein. Counted here are about 11,000 distinct CDR3 sequences, 65% to 80% occurring once; the ten biggest clones make up less than 8.5%. On this clonotype: The target antigen is unknown.

The clonotype comes from a young woman who received the yellow fever vaccine. Sample: T cells from blood (PBMCs), unsorted or a sorted subset (not recorded which), taken before or after yellow fever vaccination (not recorded which).

The CDR3: CASSSTVSNQPQHF. Here the CDR3 DNA reads TGTGCCAGCAGCTCTACAGTTAGCAATCAGCCCCAGCATTTT. The chain has TRBV11-1 and TRBJ1-5; D is unclear. Trimming pared 4 bases from V and 0 bases from J, leaving 7 bases between. This CDR3 comprises 14 residues. CDR1 is SGHAT, CDR2 FQDESV, per germline (reference sequence).